Listed below are T cell receptor beta chains from one sample, sequenced in a study of cytomegalovirus exposure and HLA in healthy donors. Sequencing used immunoSEQ multiplex PCR; TCRdb keeps in-frame clones, though not all of them. This table holds 110,000 or so clones, over 70% found once. Sequenced input: PBMCs. The receptor set was obtained from a woman between 35 and 50 years old in good health and CMV-seropositive. Both conserved end residues are part of each CDR3. The D gene is left open where the match is weak. Only part of the rows carry a size: once, few, many, or a class if the clone is expanded.

j_call d_call v_call clone_size cdr3_nt cdr3_aa
TRBJ2-7 TRBD1 TRBV18 NA TGTGCCAGCTCACGAAGGACAGGGACCTACGAGCAGTACTTC CASSRRTGTYEQYF
TRBJ1-2 NA TRBV7-9 NA TGTGCCAGCAGCTCGACAGGCGTCCCGAACTATGGCTACACCTTC CASSSTGVPNYGYTF
TRBJ1-6 TRBD1 TRBV5-6 NA TGTGCCAGCAGCGTAGGGGTGGCAGGGGGAAATTCACCCCTCCACTTT CASSVGVAGGNSPLHF
TRBJ2-7 NA TRBV6-1 NA TGTGCCAGCGACAGGACAGGGACTACCTACGAGCAGTACTTC CASDRTGTTYEQYF
TRBJ1-1 NA TRBV29-1 NA TGCAGCGTTGAAGGGAGGCAGGGGCTACTGAACACTGAAGCTTTCTTT CSVEGRQGLLNTEAFF
TRBJ2-3 NA TRBV6-1 NA TGTGCCAGCAGTGTTGACAGCTCCACAGATACGCAGTATTTT CASSVDSSTDTQYF
TRBJ2-3 NA TRBV5-1 few TGCGCCAGCAGCTTCTGGGGGAGGGATACGCAGTATTTT CASSFWGRDTQYF
TRBJ1-4 NA TRBV15 NA TGTGCCACCAGCAGATTACAGGGCGATCGTGGAAAACTGTTTTTT CATSRLQGDRGKLFF
TRBJ1-5 NA TRBV5-1 NA TGCGCCAGCAGCTTGGAGGGGCAGCCCCAGCATTTT CASSLEGQPQHF
TRBJ1-2 TRBD1 TRBV30 once TGTGCCTGGAACCAGGGGGCGCATCGGTATGGCTACACCTTC CAWNQGAHRYGYTF
TRBJ1-2 TRBD1 TRBV2 NA TGTGCCAGCACGCCAGGACAGGACTATGGCTACACCTTC CASTPGQDYGYTF
TRBJ1-4 TRBD1 TRBV7-9 NA TGTGCCAGCAGCCGAGGACAGGCTTCTAATGAAAAACTGTTTTTT CASSRGQASNEKLFF
TRBJ2-7 TRBD2 TRBV9 NA TGTGCCAGCAGCTTGAGACCTAGCCCCCCGACTAGCGGGATAACGTTTGGGTACGAGCAGTACTTC CASSLRPSPPTSGITFGYEQYF
TRBJ1-2 TRBD1 TRBV5-4 NA TGTGCCAGCAGCTTCGGGACAGGGGATGGCTACACCTTC CASSFGTGDGYTF
TRBJ2-5 TRBD1 TRBV19 NA TGTGCCAGTAGTTTTAGACAGGGCCGAGGTCAAGAGACCCAGTACTTC CASSFRQGRGQETQYF
TRBJ2-7 TRBD2 TRBV4-1 NA TGCGCCAGCAGCCAAGTTGCTAGCGGGACGTACGAGCAGTACTTC CASSQVASGTYEQYF
TRBJ1-6 TRBD1 TRBV7-3 NA TGTGCCAGCAGCTTAGGACAGGGCCACTATAATTCACCCCTCCACTTT CASSLGQGHYNSPLHF
TRBJ1-2 NA TRBV7-9 NA TGTGCCAGCAGCTTCTCCAGGGAAGGCTACACCTTC CASSFSREGYTF
TRBJ1-5 NA TRBV7-2 NA TGTGCCAGCAGCTACCAAGGGGGGGGCGCACAGCCCCAGCATTTT CASSYQGGGAQPQHF
TRBJ2-3 NA TRBV6-1 NA TGTGCCAGCAGTGAACCGGGTAGCGGCACAGATACGCAGTATTTT CASSEPGSGTDTQYF
TRBJ2-3 NA TRBV7-8 NA TGTGCCAGCAGCTTAATTACTACCACGGATACGCAGTATTTT CASSLITTTDTQYF
TRBJ1-2 NA TRBV13 NA TGTGCCAGCAGCTTAGGCCGGGGGGGTAATGGCTACACCTTC CASSLGRGGNGYTF
TRBJ2-3 TRBD2 TRBV2 once TGTGCCAGCAGTATAGCGGGAGCTGCAGATACGCAGTATTTT CASSIAGAADTQYF
TRBJ2-2 NA TRBV9 NA TGTGCCAGCAGCCCGAGGGGACAAAACACCGGGGAGCTGTTTTTT CASSPRGQNTGELFF
TRBJ2-6 NA TRBV5-4 NA TGTGCCAGCAGCCAAACAGACCGTGGGGCCAACGTCCTGACTTTC CASSQTDRGANVLTF
TRBJ2-1 TRBD1 TRBV9 NA TGTGCCAGCAGCCCCGGGGGACAGGGGACCTACAATGAGCAGTTCTTC CASSPGGQGTYNEQFF
TRBJ1-2 NA TRBV7-2 few TGTGCCAGCAGCTCCTTGACAAGAAACTATGGCTACACCTTC CASSSLTRNYGYTF
TRBJ2-5 NA TRBV7-9 NA TGTGCCAGCAGCTTAGGTCCAGGGGTCACCAAAGAGACCCAGTACTTC CASSLGPGVTKETQYF
TRBJ1-4 NA TRBV30 NA TGTGCCTGGAGTCCGACATCTACTAATGAAAAACTGTTTTTT CAWSPTSTNEKLFF
TRBJ2-6 NA TRBV5-1 NA TGCGCCAGCAGCTTGGGAGGAGGGGCCAACGTCCTGACTTTC CASSLGGGANVLTF
TRBJ1-2 NA TRBV18 few TGTGCCAGCTCACCATCAGATAACTATGGCTACACCTTC CASSPSDNYGYTF
TRBJ2-3 TRBD2 TRBV5-6 NA TGTGCCAGCAGCCTGCGGACTAGCGGGAGTGGGACAGATACGCAGTATTTT CASSLRTSGSGTDTQYF
TRBJ1-3 NA TRBV30 NA TGTGCCTGGAGTGTAGCGGCAGGCAGAAACACCATATATTTT CAWSVAAGRNTIYF
TRBJ1-1 NA TRBV2 NA TGTGCCAGCAACAGATGGAACACTGAAGCTTTCTTT CASNRWNTEAFF
TRBJ1-2 NA TRBV7-8 once TGTGCCAGCAGCTTAAACGAATACGGAACGGGGGGCTATGGCTACACCTTC CASSLNEYGTGGYGYTF
TRBJ1-2 NA TRBV19 NA TGTGCCAGTAGTATATCCACCTCGGACACGTACTATGGCTACACCTTC CASSISTSDTYYGYTF
TRBJ1-1 NA TRBV7-9 NA TGTGCCAGCAGCTTCCCGCGGGGGAACACTGAAGCTTTCTTT CASSFPRGNTEAFF
TRBJ2-6 NA TRBV5-1 NA TGCGCCAGCAGATTTGGAGGCGGGCAGATCTCTGGGGCCAACGTCCTGACTTTC CASRFGGGQISGANVLTF
TRBJ1-2 NA TRBV21-1 once TGTGCCATCGCAGTTCATGGCTACACCTTC CAIAVHGYTF
TRBJ1-1 NA TRBV7-3 NA TGTGCCAGCAGCTTAGGCCCAGGGCTGGATGAAGCTTTCTTT CASSLGPGLDEAFF
TRBJ2-2 TRBD1 TRBV5-4 few TGTGCCAGCAGCTTTGGGACAGGGTTCACCGGGGAGCTGTTTTTT CASSFGTGFTGELFF
TRBJ2-2 TRBD2 TRBV19 once TGTGCCAGTAGTATGATTGCGGGAGTGGCCGGGGAGCTGTTTTTT CASSMIAGVAGELFF
TRBJ1-4 TRBD1 TRBV5-1 once TGCGCCAGCAGCTTGGCTACAGGGGGAGGTGAAAAACTGTTTTTT CASSLATGGGEKLFF
TRBJ2-2 TRBD1 TRBV29-1 NA TGCAGCGTGGGACAGGGGGCGAACACCGGGGAGCTGTTTTTT CSVGQGANTGELFF
TRBJ2-2 NA TRBV6-6 few TGTGCCAGCAGTTACTCGCGGGGGCTCGGGGAGCTGTTTTTT CASSYSRGLGELFF
TRBJ2-5 NA TRBV21-1 NA TGTGCCAGCAGCAAAGAACTAGCGGGGGGACCATCCCAAGAGACCCAGTACTTC CASSKELAGGPSQETQYF
TRBJ1-5 NA TRBV7-6 NA TGTGCCAGCAGCTTGAGGCAGGGGCGAAATCAGCCCCAGCATTTT CASSLRQGRNQPQHF
TRBJ2-3 TRBD2 TRBV7-8 NA TGTGCCAGCAGCTTAGTTTGGGGGACTAGCGGTAGCACAGATACGCAGTATTTT CASSLVWGTSGSTDTQYF
TRBJ1-2 TRBD1 TRBV27 few TGTGCCAGCAGGACCCGGGACAGGGATCGGGGTGTTTGGGGCTACACCTTC CASRTRDRDRGVWGYTF
TRBJ1-1 TRBD1 TRBV4-1 NA TGCGCCAGCAGCCAAGGACAGGGGGAGGACACTGAAGCTTTCTTT CASSQGQGEDTEAFF
TRBJ2-7 NA TRBV6-6 NA TGTGCCAGCAGTTCTCCCGGTAATGGGGAGGACGAGCAGTACTTC CASSSPGNGEDEQYF